This passage covers 22 T cell receptor beta chains from one sample sequenced in a study of T-cell memory formation after mild COVID-19. TCRdb used MiXCR to reprocess the 5' RACE reads, holding one entry per CDR3 protein. The sample has some 290,000 distinct CDR3 sequences; about 17% are singletons. Sequenced input: PBMCs or a T cell subset sorted from them (not recorded which). Receptors were obtained from a man younger than 35 who had mild COVID-19 (a few samples of this study predate the infection). Cell type and time point are not known.

J is TRBJ1-2 and V is TRBV18; D not certain. V was shortened by 2 bases and J by 3 bases, with 10 bases between the two germline ends. The length of the CDR3 is 14 residues. Germline CDR1 and CDR2: KGHSH and LQKENI. The CDR3 sequence: CASSPGRDYYGYTF. The CDR3 DNA sequence: TGTGCCAGCTCACCAGGGCGCGATTACTATGGCTACACCTTC. The whole variable domain, remainder taken from reference TRBV18 and TRBJ1-2, is NAGVMQNPRHLVRRRGQEARLRCSPMKGHSHVYWYRQLPEEGLKFMVYLQKENIIDESGMPKERFSAEFPKEGPSILRIQQVVRGDSAAYFCASSPGRDYYGYTFGSGTRLTVV.

This chain links TRBV6-5 with TRBJ2-7, with D possibly matching TRBD1 (6 bases). CDR3 length: 14 residues. Trimming removed 8 bases from V and 6 bases from J, with 20 bases in between. In germline, CDR1 is MNHEY, CDR2 SVGAGI. CDR3 in DNA: TGTGCCAGCTCGCAGGGGACGGCGGGTTTCGAGCAGTACGTC. Amino acid sequence: CASSQGTAGFEQYV.

Concerning this clonotype: Since a much larger clone is just one base distant, this may be a read error. CDR3 sequence (DNA): TGCGCCAGCAGTGAGTCGTGGGGGTCCCAGCCCCAGCAATTT. Amino acids: CASSESWGSQPQQF. The chain employs TRBV10-2 and TRBJ1-5; the D gene is possibly TRBD1 (5 bases). Per the germline V gene, CDR1 is WSHSY and CDR2 is SAAADI. This CDR3 is 14 amino acids long.

This clonotype was detected only once. The chain employs TRBV5-4 and TRBJ2-2; 7 positions match TRBD1. Per the germline V gene, CDR1 is SGHNT and CDR2 is YYREEE (reference sequence). Germline trimming cut 5 bases from V and 1 base from J; bases unmatched to any gene: 5. The CDR3 consists of 15 residues. In DNA, the CDR3 is TGTGCCAGCAGATCGGGACAGATGAACACCGGGGAGCTGTTTTTT. This encodes CASRSGQMNTGELFF.

A few counts support this clonotype. The J gene is TRBJ2-7, the V gene TRBV7-2; TRBD1 matches 9 bases. Germline CDR1 reads SGHTA; CDR2 reads FQGNSA. The CDR3 is made up of 14 amino acids. The trim removed 4 bases at V and 3 bases at J, leaving 4 bases unmatched. The CDR3 reads CASSSWTGVYEQYF. The CDR3 DNA sequence: TGTGCCAGCAGCTCTTGGACAGGGGTCTACGAGCAGTACTTC.

This clonotype was recorded many times. This chain uses TRBV4-2 with TRBJ2-5; TRBD1 matches at 9 bases. The length of the CDR3 is 15 residues. V shed 0 bases and J 4 bases; nucleotides not matched to a gene: 3. The germline CDR1 and CDR2 sequences are LGHNA and YNFKEQ. The CDR3 protein is CASSQELQGAETQYF. The CDR3, as DNA: TGTGCCAGCAGCCAAGAGCTACAGGGGGCAGAGACCCAGTACTTC.

The chain carries TRBV20-1 and TRBJ1-2; no definite D call. CDR1 is DFQATT, CDR2 SNEGSKA, per germline (reference sequence). The CDR3 loop spans 13 amino acids. Trimming left V 6 bases short and J 8 bases short, with 19 bases between. CDR3 sequence reads: CSAAPISAGGYTF. The CDR3, as DNA: TGCAGTGCCGCCCCAATCTCTGCGGGGGGCTACACCTTC.

The rearrangement joins TRBV7-2 to TRBJ2-5; 8 bases agree with TRBD2. The CDR3 has 13 residues. Looked up from germline, CDR1 is SGHTA and CDR2 is FQGNSA. Trimming removed 5 bases from V and 7 bases from J; junction bases left unmatched: 6. CDR3: CASSAGAGGTQYF. CDR3 coding DNA: TGTGCCAGCAGCGCGGGGGCGGGGGGGACCCAGTACTTC.

This chain uses TRBV24-1 with TRBJ1-4, with D unresolved. Trimming stripped 5 bases from V and 11 bases from J, with 17 bases between. CDR1 is KGHDR, CDR2 SFDVKD, per germline. This CDR3 contains 14 residues. The CDR3 region has the DNA TGTGCCACCAGTGGGATTCCGGAAGTTGAGAAACTGTTTTTT. Translating it yields CATSGIPEVEKLFF.

This clonotype was recorded once. V and J are TRBV12-3 or TRBV12-4 and TRBJ2-5, with 8 positions matching TRBD1. Trimming cost V 6 bases and J 5 bases; bases outside gene matches: 8. The CDR3 is 14 amino acids. CDR3 DNA: TGTGCCAGCAGCTCGGACAGGGAGCGGGAGACCCAGTACTTC. Protein: CASSSDRERETQYF.

The chain has TRBV19 and TRBJ1-1; no clear D gene. The germline V and J ends were trimmed by 3 bases and 0 bases, with 11 bases remaining between them. Germline V CDR1 and CDR2: LNHDA, SQIVND (reference sequence). The CDR3 is made up of 15 amino acids. The CDR3 sequence: CASSIYSSLNTEAFF. CDR3 nucleotides: TGTGCCAGTAGTATCTACAGTTCATTGAACACTGAAGCTTTCTTT.

This clonotype appeared a few times. The CDR3 DNA reads as TGTGCCAGCAGTACCTTCGGACAGGGTGGTTACGAGCAGTACGTC. Encoded protein: CASSTFGQGGYEQYV. This sequence joins TRBV6-5 and TRBJ2-7, with 8 nucleotides matching TRBD1. This CDR3 contains 15 residues. The V and J ends lost 5 bases and 4 bases, in that order; junction bases with no gene match: 10. Germline V gene lookup returns CDR1 MNHEY and CDR2 SVGAGI.

This clonotype came up a few times. V and J are TRBV2 and TRBJ2-7, with 9 bases aligning to TRBD1. The germline V gene encodes CDR1 SNHLY and CDR2 FYNNEI. The CDR3 consists of 12 residues. With V trimmed by 6 bases and J by 6 bases, 3 bases remained unmatched. DNA for the CDR3: TGTGCCAGCAGCGGGACAGGGTCCGAGCAGTACTTC. Protein: CASSGTGSEQYF.

The V and J genes are TRBV27 and TRBJ2-3, with D possibly matching TRBD2 (5 bases). Germline V lookup: CDR1 MNHEY, CDR2 SMNVEV (reference sequence). The V gene lost 4 bases and the J gene lost 1 base, with 9 bases spanning the gap. The CDR3 spans 14 residues. The CDR3 loop is CASSSPSRTDTQYF. Here the CDR3 DNA reads TGTGCCAGCAGTTCACCTAGCCGCACAGATACGCAGTATTTT.

There are many counts of this clonotype. V and J are TRBV5-1 and TRBJ2-1; D not certain. CDR3 size: 14 residues. Trimming took 0 bases from V and 7 from J, leaving 11 bases between them. The germline V gene has CDR1 SGHRS and CDR2 YFSETQ. The CDR3, as DNA: TGCGCCAGCAGCTTGGCGAGACGTCATAATGAGCAGTTCTTC. Translated: CASSLARRHNEQFF.

V usage is TRBV15 and J usage is TRBJ2-7, with 7 bases that match TRBD2. Germline CDR1 and CDR2: LNHNV and YYDKDF (reference sequence). The CDR3 loop spans 15 amino acids. J was trimmed by 4 bases and V by 1 base; bases with no gene match: 7. CDR3 sequence (DNA): TGTGCCACCAGCAGAGGCAGGGAGCGGGGATACGAGCAGTACTTC. Translation gives CATSRGRERGYEQYF.

This clonotype was recorded once. The rearrangement links TRBV2 to TRBJ2-6; 7 nucleotides agree with TRBD2. Germline trimming cut 4 bases from V and 0 bases from J; bases unmatched to any gene: 6. In germline, CDR1 is SNHLY, CDR2 FYNNEI. The CDR3 has 17 amino acids. As DNA, the CDR3 is TGTGCCAGCAGTGGGGAGGGGCACTACTCTGGGGCCAACGTCCTGACTTTC. Protein product: CASSGEGHYSGANVLTF. The full variable domain, its missing parts supplied by reference TRBV2 and TRBJ2-6, is EPEVTQTPSHQVTQMGQEVILRCVPISNHLYFYWYRQILGQKVEFLVSFYNNEISEKSEIFDDQFSVERPDGSNFTLKIRSTKLEDSAMYFCASSGEGHYSGANVLTFGAGSRLTVL.

This clonotype was counted only a few times. V gene TRBV27 combines with J gene TRBJ1-2; TRBD1 agrees at 12 bases. CDR3 size: 15 residues. The J segment lost 2 bases and the V segment lost 2 bases, leaving 0 bases of the junction unmatched. Germline CDR1 reads MNHEY; CDR2 reads SMNVEV (reference sequence). The CDR3 loop reads CASSLGTGGNYGYTF. CDR3 sequence (DNA): TGTGCCAGCAGTTTAGGGACAGGGGGCAACTATGGCTACACCTTC.

This clonotype was detected ten times or more. CDR3 loop: CASSLSGGADSTDTQYF. The CDR3 bases are TGTGCCAGCAGCTTAAGCGGGGGGGCGGATAGCACAGATACGCAGTATTTT. The chain is built from TRBV7-2 and TRBJ2-3; 10 bases match TRBD2. Germline V gene data show CDR1 as SGHTA and CDR2 as FQGNSA. The CDR3 is made up of 17 amino acids. Trimming took 2 bases from V and 0 from J; bases not matched to a gene: 5.

The genes are TRBV6-5 and TRBJ1-2; D gene uncertain. The germline gives CDR1 MNHEY, CDR2 SVGAGI. Trimming cost V 2 bases and J 4 bases, with 8 bases left between them. The CDR3 totals 13 residues. CDR3 DNA sequence: TGTGCCAGCAGTTACGACAATTCCTATGGCTACACCTTC. Amino acid sequence: CASSYDNSYGYTF.

The chain carries TRBV7-9 and TRBJ1-5; TRBD1 aligns across 7 bases. Looked up from germline, CDR1 is SEHNR and CDR2 is FQNEAQ (reference sequence). Trimming removed 4 bases from V and 0 bases from J; junction bases left unmatched: 3. CDR3 length: 15 amino acids. CDR3 sequence (DNA): TGTGCCAGCAGCTCCTACAGGGGTAGCAATCAGCCCCAGCATTTT. This encodes CASSSYRGSNQPQHF.

The chain joins TRBV7-2 to TRBJ1-2, with TRBD1 matching over 7 bases. V lost 5 bases to trimming and J lost 5 bases; unmatched junction nucleotides: 11. Germline lookup yields CDR1 SGHTA and CDR2 FQGNSA. The CDR3 is 15 residues long. The CDR3 loop is CASSPTQGSGYGYTF. The CDR3, as DNA: TGTGCCAGCAGCCCAACACAGGGGAGTGGGTATGGCTACACCTTC.